This T cell receptor beta chain was captured in a study of cytomegalovirus exposure and HLA in healthy donors. Across the whole study: One earlier analysis, a look at around 170 million T cells, found approximately 120 million unique TCR beta sequences.

PCR involved 60 Vbeta and 13 Jbeta primers. Profiling relied on immunoSEQ multiplex PCR, and the TCRdb table lists in-frame clones only, not all of them. The sample includes 150,000 to 200,000 clones, approximately 80% of them seen just once. General study results and limits: Likely technical artifact: a cluster of highly shared sequence variants. Reportedly, HLA-A and HLA-B alleles of most subjects were accurately predicted from TCR beta. Investigators reported fewer than 200 TCR beta chains as tied to cytomegalovirus.

The CDR3 runs to 15 residues. Germline V gives CDR1 WSHSY, CDR2 SAAADI. Trimming took 2 bases from V and 4 from J; bases not matched to a gene: 6. As to this clone: What it binds is not known.

The receptor was isolated from a woman between 40 and 50 years old in good health and CMV-seronegative. Sequencing was done on a sample of PBMCs. The chain joins TRBV10-2 to TRBJ1-2; 8 positions agree with TRBD1. CDR3 region: CASSEQGAQGYGYTF. The CDR3 coding sequence is TGCGCCAGCAGTGAGCAGGGGGCGCAAGGCTATGGCTACACCTTC.